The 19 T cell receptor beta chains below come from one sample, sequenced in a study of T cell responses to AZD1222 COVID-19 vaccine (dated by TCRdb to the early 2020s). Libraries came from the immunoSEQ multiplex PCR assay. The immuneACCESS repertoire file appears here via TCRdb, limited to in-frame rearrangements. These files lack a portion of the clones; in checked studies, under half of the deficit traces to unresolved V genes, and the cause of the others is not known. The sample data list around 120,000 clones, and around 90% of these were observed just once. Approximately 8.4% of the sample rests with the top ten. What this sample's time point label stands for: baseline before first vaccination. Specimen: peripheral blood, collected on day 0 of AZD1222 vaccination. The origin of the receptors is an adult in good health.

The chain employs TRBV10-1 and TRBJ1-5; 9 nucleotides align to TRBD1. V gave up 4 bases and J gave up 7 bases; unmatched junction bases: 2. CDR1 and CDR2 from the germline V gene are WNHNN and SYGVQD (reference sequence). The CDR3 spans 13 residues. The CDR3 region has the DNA TGCGCCAGCAGTGGGACAGGGGACCAGCCCCAGCATTTT. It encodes CASSGTGDQPQHF.

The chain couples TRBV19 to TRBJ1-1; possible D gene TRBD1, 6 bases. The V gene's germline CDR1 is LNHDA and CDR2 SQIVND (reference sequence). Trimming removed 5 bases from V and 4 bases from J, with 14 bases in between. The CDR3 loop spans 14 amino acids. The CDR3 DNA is TGTGCCAGTAGTCCCCCAGGGACAATCACTGAAGCTTTCTTT. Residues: CASSPPGTITEAFF.

CDR3 in DNA: TGTGCCAGCAGCCTTGGGACTAGCGGGAGTAGTGAGCAGTTCTTC. Translation gives CASSLGTSGSSEQFF. The chain links TRBV11-3 to TRBJ2-1, with TRBD2 matching 14 bases. The CDR3 has 15 amino acids. The germline V gene encodes CDR1 SGHNT and CDR2 YENEEA. Unmatched junction bases numbered 6, after V lost 5 bases and J lost 9 bases.

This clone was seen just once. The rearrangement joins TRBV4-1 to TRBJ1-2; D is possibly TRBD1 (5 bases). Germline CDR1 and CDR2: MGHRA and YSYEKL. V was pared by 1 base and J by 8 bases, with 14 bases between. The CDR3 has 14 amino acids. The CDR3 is CASSQGQRHPGYTF. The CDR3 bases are TGCGCCAGCAGCCAAGGACAGCGCCACCCGGGCTACACCTTC.

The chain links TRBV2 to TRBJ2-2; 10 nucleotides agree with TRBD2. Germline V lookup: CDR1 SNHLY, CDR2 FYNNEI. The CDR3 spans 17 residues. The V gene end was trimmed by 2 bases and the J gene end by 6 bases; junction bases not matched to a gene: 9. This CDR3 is CASSELAGAQFPGELFF. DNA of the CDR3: TGTGCCAGCAGTGAACTAGCGGGGGCCCAGTTTCCCGGGGAGCTGTTTTTT.

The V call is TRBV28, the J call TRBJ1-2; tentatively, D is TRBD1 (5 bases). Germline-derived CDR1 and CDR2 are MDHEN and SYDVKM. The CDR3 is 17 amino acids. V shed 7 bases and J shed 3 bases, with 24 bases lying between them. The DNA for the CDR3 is TGTGCCAGCACGTTTACTGGTCGGGGCTTTGAGGACTATGGCTACACCTTC. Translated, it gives CASTFTGRGFEDYGYTF.

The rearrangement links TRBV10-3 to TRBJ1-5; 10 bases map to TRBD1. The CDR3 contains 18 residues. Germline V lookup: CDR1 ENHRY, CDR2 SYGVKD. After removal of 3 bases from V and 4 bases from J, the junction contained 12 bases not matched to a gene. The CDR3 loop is CAISDSRRGQGLNQPQHF. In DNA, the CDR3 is TGTGCCATCAGTGATAGTCGTCGGGGACAGGGGTTAAATCAGCCCCAGCATTTT.

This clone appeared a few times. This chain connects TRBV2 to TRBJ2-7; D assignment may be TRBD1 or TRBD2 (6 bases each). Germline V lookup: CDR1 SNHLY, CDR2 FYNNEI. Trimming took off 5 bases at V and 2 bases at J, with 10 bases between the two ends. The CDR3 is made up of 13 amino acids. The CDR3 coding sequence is TGTGCCAGCAGTCGGGGGCCCACCTACGAGCAGTACTTC. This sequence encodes CASSRGPTYEQYF.

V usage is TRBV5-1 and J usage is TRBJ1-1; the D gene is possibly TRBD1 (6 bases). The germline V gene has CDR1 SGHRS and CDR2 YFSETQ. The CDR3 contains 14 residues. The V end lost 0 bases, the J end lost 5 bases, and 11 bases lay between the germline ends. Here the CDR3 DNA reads TGCGCCAGCAGCTTGGTCGTAGGGGGAACTGAAGCTTTCTTT. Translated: CASSLVVGGTEAFF.

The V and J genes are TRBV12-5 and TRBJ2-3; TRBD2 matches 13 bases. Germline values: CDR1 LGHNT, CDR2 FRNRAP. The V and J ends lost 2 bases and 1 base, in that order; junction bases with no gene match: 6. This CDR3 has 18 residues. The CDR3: CASGLPLLAGGRTDTQYF. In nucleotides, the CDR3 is TGTGCTAGTGGTTTGCCCTTACTAGCGGGGGGGCGCACAGATACGCAGTATTTT.

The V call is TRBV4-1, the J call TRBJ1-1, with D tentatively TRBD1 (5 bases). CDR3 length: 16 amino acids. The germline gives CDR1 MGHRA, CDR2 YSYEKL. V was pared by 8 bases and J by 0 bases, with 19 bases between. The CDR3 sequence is CASGHNVAGVNTEAFF. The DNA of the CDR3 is TGCGCCAGCGGACACAACGTGGCGGGGGTGAACACTGAAGCTTTCTTT.

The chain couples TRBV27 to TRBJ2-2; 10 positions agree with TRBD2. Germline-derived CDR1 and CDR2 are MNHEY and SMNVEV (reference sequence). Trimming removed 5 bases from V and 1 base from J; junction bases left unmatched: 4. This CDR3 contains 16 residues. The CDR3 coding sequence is TGTGCCAGCAGTCGGGGACTAGCGAGGAACACCGGGGAGCTGTTTTTT. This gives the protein CASSRGLARNTGELFF.

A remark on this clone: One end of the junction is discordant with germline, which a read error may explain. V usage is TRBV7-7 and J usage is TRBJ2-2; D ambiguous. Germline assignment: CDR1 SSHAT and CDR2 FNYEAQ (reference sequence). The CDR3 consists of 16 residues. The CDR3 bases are TGTGCTAGCAGCTCCAGGTCGAGCGCCAACACCGGGGAGCTGTTTTTT. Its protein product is CASSSRSSANTGELFF. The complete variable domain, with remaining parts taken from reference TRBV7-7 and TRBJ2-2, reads GAGVSQSPRYKVTKRGQDVTLRCDPISSHATLYWYQQALGQGPEFLTYFNYEAQPDKSGLPSDRFSAERPEGSISTLTIQRTEQRDSAMYRCASSSRSSANTGELFFGEGSRLTVL.

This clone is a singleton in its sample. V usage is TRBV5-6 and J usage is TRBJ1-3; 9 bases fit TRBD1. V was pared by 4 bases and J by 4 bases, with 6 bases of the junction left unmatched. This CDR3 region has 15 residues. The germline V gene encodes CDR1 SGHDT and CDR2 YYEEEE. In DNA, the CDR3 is TGTGCCAGCAGCCCCGGGACAGGGATGGGAAACACCATATATTTT. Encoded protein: CASSPGTGMGNTIYF.

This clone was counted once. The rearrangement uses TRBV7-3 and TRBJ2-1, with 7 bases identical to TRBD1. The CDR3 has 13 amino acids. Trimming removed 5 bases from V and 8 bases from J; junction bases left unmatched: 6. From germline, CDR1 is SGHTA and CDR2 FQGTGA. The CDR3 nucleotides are TGTGCCAGCAGCGGCTACAGGGGAGATGAGCAGTTCTTC. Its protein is CASSGYRGDEQFF.

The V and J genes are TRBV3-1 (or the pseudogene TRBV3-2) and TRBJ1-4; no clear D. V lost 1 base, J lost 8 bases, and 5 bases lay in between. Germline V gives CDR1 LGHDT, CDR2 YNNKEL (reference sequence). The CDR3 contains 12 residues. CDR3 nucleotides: TGTGCCAGCAGCCAAGTGTCGGAAAAACTGTTTTTT. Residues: CASSQVSEKLFF.

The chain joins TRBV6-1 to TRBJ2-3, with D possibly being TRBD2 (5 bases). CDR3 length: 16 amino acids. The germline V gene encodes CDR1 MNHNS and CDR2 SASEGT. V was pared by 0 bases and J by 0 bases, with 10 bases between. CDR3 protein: CASSEASGWSTDTQYF. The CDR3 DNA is TGTGCCAGCAGTGAAGCGTCGGGGTGGAGCACAGATACGCAGTATTTT.

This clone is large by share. The CDR3 protein is CASSDFGTDVPYEQYF. In DNA form, the CDR3 reads TGTGCCAGCAGTGATTTTGGGACGGACGTCCCCTACGAGCAGTACTTC. The chain recombines TRBV25-1 with TRBJ2-7; D possibly uses TRBD1 or TRBD2 (5 bases each). V lost 3 bases and J lost 2, with 17 bases in between. The CDR3 spans 16 residues. Germline assignment: CDR1 MGHDK and CDR2 SYGVNS.

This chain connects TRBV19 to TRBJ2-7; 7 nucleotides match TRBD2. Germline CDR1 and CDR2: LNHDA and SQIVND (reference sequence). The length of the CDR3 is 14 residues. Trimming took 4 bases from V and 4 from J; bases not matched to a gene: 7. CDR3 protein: CASSNSGVRYEQYF. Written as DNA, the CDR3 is TGTGCCAGTAGTAACAGCGGGGTACGGTACGAGCAGTACTTC.